These 2 T cell receptor beta chains came from one sample sequenced in a study of vaccination and CD4 T cells after COVID-19. Treatment here: approximately nine-day PBMC culture with coronavirus spike peptide pools or control peptides (ViraFEST assay). Antigen specificity for these receptors is unknown. Cultured CD4+ T cell DNA was sequenced using the Oncomine TCR Beta short-read assay. TCRdb analysed the PCR reads with MiXCR anew, one entry per CDR3 protein. The table lists more than 10,000 distinct CDR3 sequences, 50% to 60% of them singletons. Sequenced here: cultured CD4+ T cells from blood, sampled after SARS-CoV-2 vaccination. The receptors derive from a human donor with COVID-19.

The chain has TRBV20-1 and TRBJ1-6, with 10 bases matching TRBD1. The trim removed 5 bases at V and 9 bases at J, leaving 10 bases unmatched. The germline V gene encodes CDR1 DFQATT and CDR2 SNEGSKA (reference sequence). The CDR3 consists of 15 residues. CDR3 nucleotide sequence: TGCAGTGCTGCAAGACAGGGGGCAGAGAGTTCACCCCTCCACTTT. This gives the protein CSAARQGAESSPLHF.

The J gene is TRBJ2-7, the V gene TRBV30; D is possibly TRBD1 (5 bases). The CDR3 has 14 amino acids. Germline CDR1 and CDR2: GTSNPN and SVGIG (reference sequence). The V and J ends lost 5 bases and 3 bases respectively, with 17 bases between them. Here the CDR3 reads CAWFDLVRGYEQYF. CDR3 bases: TGTGCCTGGTTTGATCTAGTAAGGGGCTACGAGCAGTACTTC. The whole variable domain, filled in from reference TRBV30 and TRBJ2-7, reads SQTIHQWPATLVQPVGSPLSLECTVEGTSNPNLYWYRQAAGRGLQLLFYSVGIGQISSEVPQNLSASRPQDRQFILSSKKLLLSDSGFYLCAWFDLVRGYEQYFGPGTRLTVT.